This entry concerns a single T cell receptor (beta chain). As yet, its antigen is unknown. These data come from a study of cytomegalovirus exposure and HLA in healthy donors. Study observations and caveats: In an earlier analysis, about 87% or about 30%: the productive usage of most TCR beta V segments. Later analysis showed most CMV-associated TCR beta chains appearing HLA-restricted.

CDR3 length equals 16 residues. V dropped 3 bases and J dropped 1; count of bases not matched to a gene: 4. Germline values: CDR1 LNHDA, CDR2 SQIVND (reference sequence). PCR amplification relied on 60 Vbeta primers (plus 13 Jbeta primers). Sequencing used immunoSEQ multiplex PCR; TCRdb keeps in-frame clones, though not all of them. Among about 260,000 clones listed, roughly 70% were seen once. V usage is TRBV19 and J usage is TRBJ2-3, with 10 nucleotides matching TRBD2. Sequencing was performed on PBMCs. This clonotype was sampled from a female donor in good health and CMV-seronegative. The CDR3 nucleotides are TGTGCCAGTAGTATCACGGGGACTAGCGGCACAGATACGCAGTATTTT. It translates to CASSITGTSGTDTQYF. Together with reference TRBV19 and TRBJ2-3, the CDR3 gives the full variable domain: DGGITQSPKYLFRKEGQNVTLSCEQNLNHDAMYWYRQDPGQGLRLIYYSQIVNDFQKGDIAEGYSVSREKKESFPLTVTSAQKNPTAFYLCASSITGTSGTDTQYFGPGTRLTVL.